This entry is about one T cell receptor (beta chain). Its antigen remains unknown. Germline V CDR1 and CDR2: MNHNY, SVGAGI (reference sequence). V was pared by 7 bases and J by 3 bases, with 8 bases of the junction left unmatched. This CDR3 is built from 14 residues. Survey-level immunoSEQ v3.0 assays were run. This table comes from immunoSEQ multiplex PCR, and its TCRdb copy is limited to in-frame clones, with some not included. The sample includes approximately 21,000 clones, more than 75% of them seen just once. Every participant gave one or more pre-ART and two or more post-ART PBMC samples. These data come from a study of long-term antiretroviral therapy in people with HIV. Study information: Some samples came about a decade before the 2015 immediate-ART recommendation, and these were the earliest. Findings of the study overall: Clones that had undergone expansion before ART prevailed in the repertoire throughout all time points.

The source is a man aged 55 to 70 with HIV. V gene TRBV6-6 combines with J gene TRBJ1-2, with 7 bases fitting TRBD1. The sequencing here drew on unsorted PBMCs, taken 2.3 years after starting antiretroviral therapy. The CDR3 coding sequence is TGTGCCAGCAATTTAGACAGGGAAGACTATGGCTACACCTTC. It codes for CASNLDREDYGYTF.